This record covers a single T cell receptor (beta chain). Sequencing used immunoSEQ multiplex PCR; TCRdb keeps in-frame clones, though not all of them. This table has 75,000 to 100,000 clones, about 89% appearing once. These data are taken from a study of T cell responses to AZD1222 COVID-19 vaccine. This CDR3 has 12 residues. V lost 6 bases and J 3 bases, leaving 8 bases between the germline ends. Germline V CDR1 and CDR2: MNHEY, SVGEGT. This TCR came from an adult in good health. The starting material was peripheral blood, obtained on day 0 of AZD1222 vaccination. This chain joins TRBV6-2 or TRBV6-3 and TRBJ1-2, with D possibly TRBD1 on 5 matching bases. CDR3 sequence: CASSPGDYGYTF. The CDR3 coding sequence is TGTGCCAGCAGCCCGGGGGACTATGGCTACACCTTC.